These 12 T cell receptor beta chains came from one sample sequenced in a study of shared clonotypes between healthy human individuals. Produced via immunoSEQ multiplex PCR; TCRdb's table is partial and in-frame only. The table shows about 92,000 clones, with roughly half occurring only once. Input material: PBMCs. These TCRs come from a woman aged 40 to 50 in good health. Some clones in this sample may be carry-over from other donors' samples.

This clone was counted many times. This sequence joins TRBV10-1 and TRBJ2-6; D possibly uses TRBD1 or TRBD2 (5 bases each). The length of the CDR3 is 16 residues. V was pared by 0 bases and J by 0 bases, with 6 bases between. In germline, CDR1 is WNHNN, CDR2 SYGVQD (reference sequence). For the CDR3, the DNA is TGCGCCAGCAGTGAGTCGAGGGGCTCTGGGGCCAACGTCCTGACTTTC. Translated: CASSESRGSGANVLTF.

This chain joins TRBV4-3 and TRBJ2-2, with 7 positions matching TRBD1. Germline V CDR1 and CDR2: LGHNA, YSLEER. Trimming at V came to 2 bases and at J to 0 bases, leaving 6 bases not matched to a gene. The CDR3 totals 17 residues. The CDR3 loop is CASSQPGTVTNTGELFF. CDR3 DNA sequence: TGCGCCAGCAGCCAACCCGGGACAGTGACGAACACCGGGGAGCTGTTTTTT.

This clone was picked up one time. This may arise from a read error, as a much more abundant clone is one base away. Other DNA sequences in this specimen translate into the identical CDR3. V gene TRBV7-9 combines with J gene TRBJ2-5, with TRBD1 identical over 7 bases. The germline gives CDR1 SEHNR, CDR2 FQNEAQ (reference sequence). This CDR3 is built from 15 residues. Trimming at V came to 4 bases and at J to 5 bases, leaving 10 bases not matched to a gene. The CDR3 reads CASSSGTVEEETQYF. CDR3 nucleotides: TGTGCCAGCAGCTCCGGGACAGTCGAAGAGGAGACCCAGTACTTC. Variable domain in full (rest from reference TRBV7-9 and TRBJ2-5): DTGVSQNPRHKITKRGQNVTFRCDPISEHNRLYWYRQTLGQGPEFLTYFQNEAQLEKSRLLSDRFSAERPKGSFSTLEIQRTEQGDSAMYLCASSSGTVEEETQYFGPGTRLLVL.

This clone was recorded many times. The genes are TRBV18 and TRBJ1-6; D gene ambiguous. The germline V and J ends were trimmed by 2 bases and 7 bases, with 3 bases remaining between them. This CDR3 contains 12 residues. CDR1 and CDR2 from the germline V gene are KGHSH and LQKENI. CDR3 loop: CASSPGNSPLHF. CDR3 coding DNA: TGTGCCAGCTCACCAGGGAATTCACCCCTCCACTTT.

The rearrangement uses TRBV7-9 and TRBJ2-7, with 7 bases identical to TRBD1. CDR3 length: 15 residues. V trimming: 0 bases; J trimming: 5 bases; junction bases outside the gene matches: 7. CDR1 is SEHNR, CDR2 FQNEAQ, per germline (reference sequence). In DNA, the CDR3 is TGTGCCAGCAGCTTAGCGGGCGAAGGGGGCCACGAGCAGTACTTC. Translated: CASSLAGEGGHEQYF.

This clone was detected a few times. This chain joins TRBV11-2 and TRBJ2-1; D is unclear. CDR3 length equals 13 residues. The V and J ends lost 1 base and 5 bases respectively, with 6 bases between them. From germline, CDR1 is SGHAT and CDR2 FQNNGV. The CDR3 coding sequence is TGTGCCAGCAGCTTAGGCTACAACAATGAGCAGTTCTTC. This gives the protein CASSLGYNNEQFF.

CDR3 nucleotides: TGTGCCAGCAGTGCCCGGGGACTCTACGAGCAGTACTTC. It yields the protein CASSARGLYEQYF. J is TRBJ2-7 and V is TRBV2, with a weak D call TRBD2 (6 bases). The CDR3 runs to 13 residues. CDR1 is SNHLY and CDR2 is FYNNEI in the germline V gene. V was shortened by 4 bases and J by 3 bases, with 10 bases between the two germline ends. Using reference TRBV2 and TRBJ2-7 for the parts outside the CDR3, the full variable domain is EPEVTQTPSHQVTQMGQEVILRCVPISNHLYFYWYRQILGQKVEFLVSFYNNEISEKSEIFDDQFSVERPDGSNFTLKIRSTKLEDSAMYFCASSARGLYEQYFGPGTRLTVT.

The V and J genes are TRBV28 and TRBJ1-5, with 7 bases identical to TRBD1. The germline CDR1 and CDR2 sequences are MDHEN and SYDVKM. The CDR3 is 14 amino acids. With 3 bases clipped from V and 6 bases from J, the junction kept 5 bases outside the gene matches. The CDR3 here is CASSFGQAGQPQHF. The CDR3 DNA reads TGTGCCAGCAGTTTCGGACAGGCCGGTCAGCCCCAGCATTTT.

To note about this clone: At one end, the junction sequence differs from germline, possibly due to a read error. The rearrangement uses TRBV27 and TRBJ2-5, with TRBD2 identical over 8 bases. The end of the DNA fits TRBJ2-7 better, so the J call may be wrong. The CDR3 runs 14 residues. Germline loops: CDR1 MNHEY, CDR2 SMNVEV (reference sequence). Here the CDR3 reads CACSTSGFTYEQYF. The CDR3 DNA reads as TGTGCCTGCAGCACTAGCGGTTTCACCTACGAGCAGTACTTC.

V gene TRBV30 combines with J gene TRBJ2-5, with a weak D call TRBD2 (6 bases). The CDR3 has 15 amino acids. V lost 1 base to trimming and J lost 5 bases, with 17 bases between them. Per the germline V gene, CDR1 is GTSNPN and CDR2 is SVGIG (reference sequence). The CDR3 reads CAWSALLAPPETQYF. DNA of the CDR3: TGTGCCTGGAGTGCCCTACTAGCCCCACCCGAGACCCAGTACTTC. Full variable domain (remainder filled in from reference TRBV30 and TRBJ2-5): SQTIHQWPATLVQPVGSPLSLECTVEGTSNPNLYWYRQAAGRGLQLLFYSVGIGQISSEVPQNLSASRPQDRQFILSSKKLLLSDSGFYLCAWSALLAPPETQYFGPGTRLLVL.

CDR3 loop: CASSDRGLATDTQYF. CDR3 sequence (DNA): TGTGCCAGCAGTGACAGGGGTCTAGCGACAGATACGCAGTATTTT. The chain is built from TRBV6-4 and TRBJ2-3, with D possibly TRBD2 on 6 matching bases. V was cut by 2 bases and J by 3 bases, with 12 bases left in between. Germline V lookup: CDR1 MRHNA, CDR2 SNTAGT. There are 15 residues in the CDR3.

This clone was counted only a few times. The V call is TRBV15, the J call TRBJ2-6, with D perhaps TRBD1 or TRBD2 (7 bases each). The CDR3 has 14 amino acids. CDR1 LNHNV and CDR2 YYDKDF come from the germline V gene (reference sequence). The germline V and J ends were trimmed by 8 bases and 4 bases, with 12 bases remaining between them. The CDR3 region has the DNA TGTGCCACCGCCAGGGGGGGCGGGGCCAACGTCCTGACTTTC. The encoded protein is CATARGGGANVLTF.